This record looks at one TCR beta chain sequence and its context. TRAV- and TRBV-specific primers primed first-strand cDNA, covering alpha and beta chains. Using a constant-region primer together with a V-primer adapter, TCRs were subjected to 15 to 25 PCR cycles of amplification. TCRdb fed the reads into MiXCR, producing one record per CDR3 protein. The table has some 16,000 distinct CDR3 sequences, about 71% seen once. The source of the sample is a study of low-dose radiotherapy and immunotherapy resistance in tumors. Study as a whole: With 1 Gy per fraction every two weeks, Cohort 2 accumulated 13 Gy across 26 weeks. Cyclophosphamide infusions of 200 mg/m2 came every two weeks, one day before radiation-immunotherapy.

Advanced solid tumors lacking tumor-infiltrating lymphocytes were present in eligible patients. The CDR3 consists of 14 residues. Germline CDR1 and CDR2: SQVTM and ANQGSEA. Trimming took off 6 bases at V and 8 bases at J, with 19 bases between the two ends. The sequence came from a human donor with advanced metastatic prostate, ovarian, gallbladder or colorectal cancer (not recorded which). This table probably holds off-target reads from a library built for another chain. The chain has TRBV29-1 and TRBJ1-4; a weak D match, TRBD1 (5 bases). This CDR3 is CSVHVGTRGEKLFF. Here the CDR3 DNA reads TGCAGCGTGCATGTCGGGACCCGGGGGGAAAAACTGTTTTTT. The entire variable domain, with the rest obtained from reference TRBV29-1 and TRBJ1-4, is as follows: SAVISQKPSRDICQRGTSLTIQCQVDSQVTMMFWYRQQPGQSLTLIATANQGSEATYESGFVIDKFPISRPNLTFSTLTVSNMSPEDSSIYLCSVHVGTRGEKLFFGSGTQLSVL.